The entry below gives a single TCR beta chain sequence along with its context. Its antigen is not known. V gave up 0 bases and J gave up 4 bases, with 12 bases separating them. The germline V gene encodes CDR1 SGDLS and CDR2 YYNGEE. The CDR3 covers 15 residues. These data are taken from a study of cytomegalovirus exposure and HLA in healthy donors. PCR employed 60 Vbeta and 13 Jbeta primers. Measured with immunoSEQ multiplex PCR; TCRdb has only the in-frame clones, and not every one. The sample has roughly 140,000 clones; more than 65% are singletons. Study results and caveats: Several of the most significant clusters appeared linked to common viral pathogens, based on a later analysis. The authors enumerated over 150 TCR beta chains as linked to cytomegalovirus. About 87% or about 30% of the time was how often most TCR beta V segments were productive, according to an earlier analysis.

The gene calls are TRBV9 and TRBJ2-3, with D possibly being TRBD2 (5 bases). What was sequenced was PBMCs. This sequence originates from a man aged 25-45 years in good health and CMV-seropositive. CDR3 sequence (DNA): TGTGCCAGCAGCGTAGTAGGCGGGTTTTCAGATACGCAGTATTTT. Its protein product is CASSVVGGFSDTQYF.